Following are 12 T cell receptor beta chains from one sample sequenced in a study of blood T cell repertoires in COVID-19. Using immunoSEQ multiplex PCR, the repertoire was profiled, and TCRdb retains in-frame clones only, with some absent. In the table there are about 150,000 clones, about four fifths of which are singletons. The sample consisted of peripheral blood. Source of these receptors: a man aged 55 to 70 with acute or convalescent COVID-19.

V and J are TRBV19 and TRBJ1-4; tentatively, D is TRBD1 (5 bases). This CDR3 is built from 15 residues. Germline V gives CDR1 LNHDA, CDR2 SQIVND (reference sequence). V was cut by 6 bases and J by 6 bases, with 17 bases left in between. The CDR3 protein is CASSHDRGKHEKLFF. CDR3 sequence (DNA): TGTGCCAGTAGCCACGACCGGGGGAAGCATGAAAAACTGTTTTTT.

The rearrangement links TRBV6-5 to TRBJ1-1, with 8 bases that match TRBD1. Germline V gives CDR1 MNHEY, CDR2 SVGAGI. With 6 bases clipped from V and 3 bases from J, the junction kept 3 bases outside the gene matches. The CDR3 totals 13 residues. For the CDR3, the DNA is TGTGCCAGCAGCCAGGACAGGGACACTGAAGCTTTCTTT. Amino acids: CASSQDRDTEAFF.

The CDR3 here is CASSESRTGGTCEQYF. The CDR3 DNA reads TGCGCCAGCAGTGAGTCTCGGACAGGGGGTACTTGCGAGCAGTACTTC. V and J are TRBV10-1 and TRBJ2-7; 10 bases are shared with TRBD1. V lost 0 bases, J lost 6 bases, and 8 bases stayed unmatched. The CDR3 has 16 residues. Germline V lookup: CDR1 WNHNN, CDR2 SYGVQD (reference sequence).

CDR3 nucleotide sequence: TGCGCCAGCAGCTACGGGGGGGCAGCTGATGAAAAACTGTTTTTT. Its protein product is CASSYGGAADEKLFF. The rearrangement joins TRBV4-1 to TRBJ1-4, with TRBD1 as a possible D gene (6 bases). Trimming left V 5 bases short and J 6 bases short, with 16 bases between. CDR1 MGHRA and CDR2 YSYEKL come from the germline V gene. The CDR3 is 15 amino acids.

The J gene is TRBJ1-4, the V gene TRBV6-5, with D perhaps matching TRBD1 (6 bases). Germline V CDR1 and CDR2: MNHEY, SVGAGI. The CDR3 is made up of 13 amino acids. V was pared by 6 bases and J by 8 bases, with 13 bases between. In DNA form, the CDR3 reads TGTGCCAGCAGAGGCAGGGGATCCGAAAAACTGTTTTTT. Translation gives CASRGRGSEKLFF.

The chain has TRBV14 and TRBJ1-6; D unresolved. Germline CDR1 SGHDN, CDR2 FVKESK. The CDR3 spans 11 residues. V was trimmed by 4 bases and J by 10 bases, leaving 5 bases between them. CDR3 coding DNA: TGTGCCAGCAGCCCCAGGTCACCCCTCCACTTT. This encodes CASSPRSPLHF.

This chain links TRBV6-5 with TRBJ1-1, with TRBD1 as a possible D gene (5 bases). Germline CDR1 reads MNHEY; CDR2 reads SVGAGI. Trimming stripped 0 bases from V and 1 base from J, with 9 bases between. This CDR3 has 15 amino acids. DNA for the CDR3: TGTGCCAGCAGTTACTCGTATACAGGGAACACTGAAGCTTTCTTT. Residues: CASSYSYTGNTEAFF.

The rearrangement uses TRBV4-1 and TRBJ2-5; 9 bases are shared with TRBD2. There are 15 residues in the CDR3. Germline V CDR1 and CDR2: MGHRA, YSYEKL. The V gene end was trimmed by 3 bases and the J gene end by 5 bases; junction bases not matched to a gene: 7. The CDR3 DNA sequence: TGCGCCAGCAGCCAGCTAGCGGGGCTGAGGGAGACCCAGTACTTC. Translating gives CASSQLAGLRETQYF.

A few counts support this clone. The chain couples TRBV28 to TRBJ1-2, with 8 bases matching TRBD1. In germline, CDR1 is MDHEN, CDR2 SYDVKM. J lost 4 bases, V lost 8 bases, and 12 bases had no gene match. CDR3 length: 15 residues. The CDR3 here is CASSQGAIDGYGYTF. Here the CDR3 DNA reads TGTGCCAGCTCCCAGGGGGCGATAGATGGCTATGGCTACACCTTC.

This sequence joins TRBV2 and TRBJ2-5; TRBD2 is a possible D gene (6 bases). Germline assignment: CDR1 SNHLY and CDR2 FYNNEI. Trimming removed 4 bases from V and 2 bases from J, with 11 bases in between. The CDR3 is 14 amino acids. CDR3 nucleotide sequence: TGTGCCAGCAGTGGCGGGACCTTTCAAGAGACCCAGTACTTC. This encodes CASSGGTFQETQYF.

This chain joins TRBV3-1 (or the pseudogene TRBV3-2) and TRBJ1-3; D ambiguous. Germline V gene data show CDR1 as LGHDT and CDR2 as YNNKEL (reference sequence). This CDR3 contains 14 residues. Trimming pared 1 base from V and 4 bases from J, leaving 8 bases between. This chain's CDR3 is CASSQGGGGNTIYF. In DNA form, the CDR3 reads TGTGCCAGCAGCCAAGGGGGAGGCGGAAACACCATATATTTT.

The gene calls are TRBV10-3 and TRBJ2-7; D unclear. Trimming left V 10 bases short and J 3 bases short, with 13 bases between. Germline CDR1 and CDR2: ENHRY and SYGVKD. CDR3 length: 12 residues. This CDR3 reads CASGRKDYEQYF. For the CDR3, the DNA is TGTGCCAGCGGTCGAAAGGACTACGAGCAGTACTTC.